A selection of T cell receptor beta chains follows, all from one sample in a study of T cells in Graves' hyperthyroidism and ophthalmopathy. From the multiplex PCR reads, TCRdb called clonotypes with MiXCR, one entry per CDR3 protein. The data show approximately 640,000 distinct CDR3 sequences, with nearly 45% seen just once and 7% to 7.5% held by the top ten. Sequenced sample: peripheral blood or thyroid tissue (not recorded which). All receptors derive from an adult man with Graves' disease, either hyperthyroidism or ophthalmopathy (not recorded which). Each CDR3 is given with its conserved first and last residue. Fields, in order: CDR3 length, J gene, D gene, clone size, V gene, CDR3 protein, CDR3 DNA. The D gene is left open where the match is weak. Size values are once, few and many counts, or a class for expanded clones, and some rows have none.

>16|TRBJ1-2|TRBD1|.|TRBV6-5
CASSYNGQAANYGYTF
TGTGCCAGCAGTTACAACGGACAGGCGGCTAACTATGGCTACACCTTC
>13|TRBJ2-7|.|few|TRBV7-3
CASSFDSNYEQYF
TGTGCCAGCAGCTTTGACAGCAACTACGAGCAGTACTTC
>15|TRBJ1-3|.|few|TRBV5-1
CASSYGGEIGNTIYF
TGCGCCAGCAGCTATGGGGGAGAAATCGGAAACACCATATATTTT
>17|TRBJ2-5|TRBD2|.|TRBV10-2
CASSESTSGRPGETQYF
TGCGCCAGCAGTGAGTCGACCAGCGGGAGGCCGGGGGAGACCCAGTACTTC
>15|TRBJ1-5|.|few|TRBV2
CASRSSGGSNQPQHF
TGTGCCAGCCGATCGTCCGGCGGCAGCAATCAGCCCCAGCATTTT
>15|TRBJ1-5|TRBD1|.|TRBV19
CASTNGQGGRQPQHF
TGTGCCAGTACCAATGGCCAGGGGGGAAGGCAGCCCCAGCATTTT
>13|TRBJ1-4|.|.|TRBV7-9
CAWSVSGYEKLFF
TGTGCCTGGAGTGTGTCAGGGTACGAAAAACTGTTTTTT
>12|TRBJ2-7|.|.|TRBV6-1
CASSVLEVDRYF
TGTGCCAGCAGTGTTTTGGAGGTGGACAGATACTTC
>17|TRBJ1-2|.|few|TRBV7-9
CASSLKDGTIEDYGYTF
TGTGCCAGCAGCTTAAAAGACGGGACAATCGAAGACTATGGCTACACCTTC
>15|TRBJ2-7|TRBD2|.|TRBV2
CASSYLLAGAYEQYF
TGTGCCAGCAGTTACCTCCTAGCGGGAGCTTACGAGCAGTACTTC
>13|TRBJ2-7|TRBD1|once|TRBV29-1
CSVGEQGINEQYF
TGCAGCGTTGGAGAACAGGGGATCAACGAGCAGTACTTC
>14|TRBJ2-7|.|.|TRBV7-6
CASSARKTSYEQYF
TGTGCCAGCAGCGCCCGGAAGACCTCCTACGAGCAGTACTTC
>12|TRBJ2-2|.|once|TRBV20-1
CSARTTSGELFF
TGCAGTGCTAGAACGACTAGCGGGGAGCTGTTTTTT
>14|TRBJ1-6|.|many|TRBV9
CASSSGTPNSPLHF
TGTGCCAGCAGCTCCGGGACACCAAATTCACCCCTCCACTTT
>13|TRBJ1-2|TRBD1|.|TRBV7-8
CASSLGTGTGYTF
TGTGCCAGCAGCCTCGGGACAGGGACCGGCTACACCTTC
>16|TRBJ1-5|TRBD1|many|TRBV20-1
CSARSRGIGSNQPQHF
TGCAGTGCTAGATCCAGGGGGATAGGGAGCAATCAGCCCCAGCATTTT
>11|TRBJ1-1|.|few|TRBV9
CASSYRDLAFF
TGTGCCAGCAGTTATCGGGACTTGGCTTTCTTT
>12|TRBJ1-2|.|.|TRBV3-1
CASSQGLSGYTF
TGTGCCAGCAGCCAGGGGTTGAGTGGCTACACCTTC
>13|TRBJ1-3|.|.|TRBV20-1
CSASGQVGNTIYF
TGCAGTGCTAGCGGGCAGGTTGGAAACACCATATATTTT
>17|TRBJ1-5|TRBD1|.|TRBV24-1
CASSYSAGTGGNQPQHF
TGTGCCAGCAGTTACTCGGCGGGGACAGGGGGCAATCAGCCCCAGCATTTT
>15|TRBJ1-2|TRBD1|.|TRBV2
CASSERGTGNYGYTF
TGTGCCAGCAGTGAACGGGGGACAGGGAACTATGGCTACACCTTC
>13|TRBJ1-5|TRBD1|.|TRBV29-1
CSGRTGGNQPQHF
TGCAGCGGAAGGACAGGGGGCAATCAGCCCCAGCATTTT
>15|TRBJ2-2|TRBD2|.|TRBV29-1
CSVGTEGGSTGELFF
TGCAGCGTAGGAACGGAGGGAGGGAGCACCGGGGAGCTGTTTTTT
>12|TRBJ1-4|TRBD1|.|TRBV29-1
CSGGQGVEKLFF
TGCAGCGGGGGACAGGGAGTCGAAAAACTGTTTTTT
>15|TRBJ1-6|.|few|TRBV6-5
CASSPPPEGRTPLHF
TGTGCCAGCAGTCCCCCGCCCGAGGGTAGAACACCCCTCCACTTT
>15|TRBJ1-4|.|.|TRBV9
CASSVEAGATEKLFF
TGTGCCAGCAGCGTAGAAGCGGGGGCGACTGAAAAACTGTTTTTT
>15|TRBJ1-2|TRBD1|.|TRBV12-3/TRBV12-4
CASSSATGSVYGYTF
TGTGCCAGCAGTTCCGCGACAGGGTCGGTGTATGGCTACACCTTC
>14|TRBJ2-7|TRBD1|.|TRBV5-4
CASSRDRGNNEQYF
TGTGCCAGCAGCAGGGACAGGGGAAACAACGAGCAGTACTTC
>14|TRBJ1-4|TRBD1|many|TRBV2
CASSPRQGGEKLFF
TGTGCCAGCAGCCCTCGACAGGGGGGGGAAAAACTGTTTTTT
>16|TRBJ1-4|.|.|TRBV27
CASSPIGLTASGKLFF
TGTGCCAGCAGTCCGATAGGTCTGACAGCAAGTGGAAAACTGTTTTTT
>15|TRBJ1-2|TRBD1|.|TRBV9
CASSPPGQGAYGYTF
TGTGCCAGCTCACCGCCGGGACAGGGGGCCTATGGCTACACCTTC
>19|TRBJ1-2|TRBD1|few|TRBV7-9
CASSLLVGTGVIPSYGYTF
TGTGCCAGCAGCTTATTGGTCGGAACAGGGGTCATTCCGAGCTATGGCTACACCTTC
>14|TRBJ2-2|.|.|TRBV19
CASSIPQGTGELFF
TGTGCCAGTAGTATACCCCAGGGTACCGGGGAGCTGTTTTTT
>15|TRBJ1-2|TRBD1|once|TRBV6-5
CAISESGGSSYGYTF
TGTGCCATCAGTGAGTCAGGGGGCAGTAGCTATGGCTACACCTTC
>16|TRBJ1-3|TRBD1|.|TRBV2
CASSYSGQASGNTIYF
TGTGCCAGCAGTTACTCCGGACAGGCCTCTGGAAACACCATATATTTT
>15|TRBJ2-7|.|few|TRBV29-1
CSVDGADTSSGEQYF
TGCAGCGTTGATGGGGCGGATACTAGCTCGGGCGAGCAGTACTTC
>15|TRBJ1-6|TRBD1|.|TRBV20-1
CSARETGRYNSPLHF
TGCAGTGCTAGAGAGACAGGGCGTTATAATTCACCCCTCCACTTT
>14|TRBJ1-2|TRBD1|.|TRBV2
CASSLRQGNYGYTF
TGTGCCAGCAGTTTACGACAGGGGAACTATGGCTACACCTTC
>15|TRBJ1-2|.|.|TRBV9
CASSQGSSQNYGYTF
TGTGCCAGCAGCCAAGGCTCCTCCCAGAACTATGGCTACACCTTC
>15|TRBJ2-5|TRBD1|.|TRBV20-1
CSARDGDRAQETQYF
TGCAGTGCTAGAGATGGGGACAGGGCCCAAGAGACCCAGTACTTC
>16|TRBJ1-5|.|once|TRBV2
CASSPRGSIGNQPQHF
TGTGCCAGCTCACCACGAGGATCGATCGGCAATCAGCCCCAGCATTTT
>19|TRBJ1-1|.|.|TRBV6-1
CASSEAGGRVRVRGTEAFF
TGTGCCAGCAGTGAAGCAGGGGGGCGTGTGCGGGTTCGTGGAACTGAAGCTTTCTTT
>16|TRBJ1-5|TRBD1|.|TRBV6-4
CASSLKQGVSNQPQHF
TGTGCCAGCAGTTTGAAACAGGGGGTAAGCAATCAGCCCCAGCATTTT
>13|TRBJ2-3|TRBD1|.|TRBV29-1
CSVETGEADTQYF
TGCAGCGTTGAGACAGGGGAAGCAGATACGCAGTATTTT
>14|TRBJ1-1|.|many|TRBV12-3/TRBV12-4
CASSQEGQSTEAFF
TGTGCCAGCAGCCAAGAAGGACAGTCCACTGAAGCTTTCTTT
>13|TRBJ1-2|.|many|TRBV29-1
CSVSGGKNYGYTF
TGCAGCGTTTCCGGAGGGAAGAACTATGGCTACACCTTC
>15|TRBJ1-1|.|few|TRBV5-1
CASSLEGGQNTEAFF
TGCGCCAGCAGCTTGGAAGGGGGGCAGAACACTGAAGCTTTCTTT
>15|TRBJ2-7|TRBD1|many|TRBV20-1
CSASDGTELSYEQYF
TGCAGTGCTAGCGACGGGACAGAACTGTCCTACGAGCAGTACTTC
>16|TRBJ2-7|TRBD1|many|TRBV10-2
CASSELGGTGTYEQYF
TGCGCCAGCAGTGAACTGGGCGGGACAGGGACGTACGAGCAGTACTTC
>13|TRBJ1-1|.|.|TRBV6-1
CASSTAVGTEAFF
TGTGCCAGCAGTACCGCGGTTGGCACTGAAGCTTTCTTT
>14|TRBJ1-2|.|.|TRBV12-3/TRBV12-4
CASSLERTVYGYTF
TGTGCCAGCAGTTTAGAGCGGACAGTCTATGGCTACACCTTC
>13|TRBJ1-1|TRBD1|many|TRBV29-1
CSMIQGMNTEAFF
TGCAGCATGATACAGGGGATGAACACTGAAGCTTTCTTT
>14|TRBJ1-4|.|many|TRBV29-1
CSDDPQGAEEKLFF
TGCAGCGACGACCCACAGGGTGCGGAGGAAAAACTGTTTTTT
>13|TRBJ1-2|TRBD1|.|TRBV10-3
CASSKGARSGYTF
TGTGCCAGCAGTAAGGGGGCGCGGAGCGGCTACACCTTC